The 21 T cell receptor beta chains listed next were all sequenced from one sample in a study of blood T cell repertoires in COVID-19. TCRdb keeps only in-frame clones here, not all; method: immunoSEQ multiplex PCR. The sample has tens of thousands of clones; 85% to 90% are singletons. Sequences were obtained from peripheral blood. The receptors originated from a man between 65 and 79 years old with acute or convalescent COVID-19.

The V and J genes are TRBV7-9 and TRBJ2-2, with a possible D match to TRBD2 (5 bases). V dropped 10 bases and J dropped 3 bases, with 12 bases sitting between them. The CDR3 has 13 residues. CDR1 and CDR2 from the germline V gene are SEHNR and FQNEAQ (reference sequence). This CDR3 is CAKTSSDTGELFF. The CDR3 nucleotides read TGTGCCAAAACTAGTTCGGACACCGGGGAGCTGTTTTTT.

The chain uses TRBV5-1 and TRBJ1-4, with 9 bases that match TRBD1. The germline CDR1 and CDR2 sequences are SGHRS and YFSETQ. V lost 2 bases to trimming and J lost 8 bases; unmatched junction nucleotides: 10. This CDR3 is built from 16 residues. In DNA, the CDR3 is TGCGCCAGCAGCTTCGGGACAGGGAGATTAAACGAAAAACTGTTTTTT. This encodes CASSFGTGRLNEKLFF.

The V gene is TRBV5-1, the J gene TRBJ2-1, with 9 bases aligning to TRBD2. This CDR3 is built from 14 residues. Germline V lookup: CDR1 SGHRS, CDR2 YFSETQ. V was clipped by 4 bases and J by 2 bases; unmatched bases: 1. In DNA, the CDR3 is TGCGCCAGCAGCCCTAGCGGGACCTACAATGAGCAGTTCTTC. Its protein is CASSPSGTYNEQFF.

This clone turned up a few times. The chain couples TRBV7-6 to TRBJ2-1; 10 bases align to TRBD2. The junction had 14 bases not matched to a gene; V was cut back by 1 base and J by 8 bases. This CDR3 has 18 amino acids. The germline gives CDR1 SGHVS, CDR2 FNYEAQ. CDR3 sequence: CASSLVASGSLRVDEQFF. In nucleotides, the CDR3 is TGTGCCAGCAGCTTAGTAGCTAGCGGGAGTCTTCGAGTCGATGAGCAGTTCTTC. The full variable domain, completed using reference TRBV7-6 and TRBJ2-1, is GAGVSQSPRYKVTKRGQDVALRCDPISGHVSLYWYRQALGQGPEFLTYFNYEAQQDKSGLPNDRFSAERPEGSISTLTIQRTEQRDSAMYRCASSLVASGSLRVDEQFFGPGTRLTVL.

In this sample, this clone turned up a few times. The chain carries TRBV5-4 and TRBJ2-1, with D possibly matching TRBD2 (5 bases). Trimming removed 2 bases from V and 6 bases from J, with 12 bases in between. The CDR3 runs 14 residues. Germline V gives CDR1 SGHNT, CDR2 YYREEE (reference sequence). The CDR3 is CASSLARRSNEQFF. The DNA of the CDR3 is TGTGCCAGCAGCTTAGCCCGGAGGAGCAATGAGCAGTTCTTC.

V usage is TRBV27 and J usage is TRBJ1-1, with D perhaps TRBD1 (5 bases). Trimming took 4 bases from V and 4 from J, leaving 10 bases between them. This CDR3 is 13 amino acids long. The germline V gene encodes CDR1 MNHEY and CDR2 SMNVEV (reference sequence). CDR3 sequence (DNA): TGTGCCAGCAGTTACGGGGGGAGCACTGAAGCTTTCTTT. This gives the protein CASSYGGSTEAFF.

The J gene is TRBJ2-3, the V gene TRBV19, with TRBD1 matching over 7 bases. This CDR3 comprises 16 residues. With V trimmed by 4 bases and J by 0 bases, 7 bases remained unmatched. Per the germline V gene, CDR1 is LNHDA and CDR2 is SQIVND (reference sequence). The CDR3 DNA reads TGTGCCAGTAGTAAAAAGGGCAGGGGGAGCACAGATACGCAGTATTTT. It is translated as CASSKKGRGSTDTQYF.

The chain is built from TRBV3-1 (or the pseudogene TRBV3-2) and TRBJ2-2, with D possibly TRBD2 on 6 matching bases. Germline CDR1 is LGHDT and CDR2 is YNNKEL (reference sequence). V was clipped by 1 base and J by 6 bases, with 12 bases between them. The CDR3 spans 15 residues. CDR3 bases: TGTGCCAGCAGCCAAGTCTGGGGGGTGGCCGGGGAGCTGTTTTTT. This encodes CASSQVWGVAGELFF.

This clone was seen just once. The chain couples TRBV2 to TRBJ1-2; D call uncertain. Germline V gene data show CDR1 as SNHLY and CDR2 as FYNNEI. Trimming left V 3 bases short and J 8 bases short, with 13 bases between. The length of the CDR3 is 13 residues. DNA of the CDR3: TGTGCCAGCAGTGAGACCCCACAGTTGGGCTACACCTTC. Translating gives CASSETPQLGYTF. Filled out from reference TRBV2 and TRBJ1-2, the complete variable domain reads EPEVTQTPSHQVTQMGQEVILRCVPISNHLYFYWYRQILGQKVEFLVSFYNNEISEKSEIFDDQFSVERPDGSNFTLKIRSTKLEDSAMYFCASSETPQLGYTFGSGTRLTVV.

This chain connects TRBV19 to TRBJ2-5, with a tentative D call TRBD2 (7 bases). There are 15 residues in the CDR3. Between the trimmed V and J ends, which lost 2 bases and 3 bases, there was a span of 13 bases. Germline V gives CDR1 LNHDA, CDR2 SQIVND (reference sequence). The chain's CDR3 is CASSIRRGGEETQYF. The DNA for the CDR3 is TGTGCCAGTAGTATAAGGAGGGGGGGCGAAGAGACCCAGTACTTC.

V is TRBV4-1 and J is TRBJ1-1; a possible D gene is TRBD1 (5 bases). V lost 4 bases and J lost 6, with 15 bases in between. CDR1 is MGHRA and CDR2 is YSYEKL in the germline V gene. This CDR3 region has 14 residues. The DNA for the CDR3 is TGCGCCAGCAGCCCCCTTGCCAACAGGCCTGAAGCTTTCTTT. Protein sequence: CASSPLANRPEAFF.

The chain couples TRBV11-3 to TRBJ2-2; TRBD2 is a possible D gene (5 bases). Per the germline V gene, CDR1 is SGHNT and CDR2 is YENEEA. Trimming removed 3 bases from V and 6 bases from J, with 11 bases in between. The CDR3 covers 14 residues. The CDR3: CASSFEGRAGELFF. Written as DNA, the CDR3 is TGTGCCAGCAGCTTTGAGGGAAGGGCCGGGGAGCTGTTTTTT. The variable domain in full, completed from reference TRBV11-3 and TRBJ2-2, reads EAGVVQSPRYKIIEKKQPVAFWCNPISGHNTLYWYLQNLGQGPELLIRYENEEAVDDSQLPKDRFSAERLKGVDSTLKIQPAELGDSAVYLCASSFEGRAGELFFGEGSRLTVL.

The V and J genes are TRBV5-1 and TRBJ1-4, with 8 bases aligning to TRBD1. The CDR3 is 15 residues long. Germline V CDR1 and CDR2: SGHRS, YFSETQ. After removal of 0 bases from V and 8 bases from J, the junction contained 6 bases not matched to a gene. The DNA of the CDR3 is TGCGCCAGCAGCTTGGTCGGACAGGGAGGCGAAAAACTGTTTTTT. The encoded protein is CASSLVGQGGEKLFF.

The J gene is TRBJ2-2, the V gene TRBV5-4; 9 bases are a match to TRBD1. CDR3 length: 15 amino acids. The germline CDR1 and CDR2 sequences are SGHNT and YYREEE (reference sequence). V lost 4 bases and J lost 5; bases outside the gene matches: 6. Here the CDR3 DNA reads TGTGCCAGCAGCCTCAGACAGGGGGAGACCGGGGAGCTGTTTTTT. Amino acid sequence: CASSLRQGETGELFF.

In this sample, this clone turned up once. V and J are TRBV15 and TRBJ2-5; 10 bases align to TRBD1. Germline CDR1 is LNHNV and CDR2 is YYDKDF (reference sequence). Trimming took 5 bases from V and 3 from J; bases not matched to a gene: 6. This CDR3 spans 15 amino acids. The CDR3: CATSPGQGREETQYF. The CDR3 DNA follows: TGTGCCACCAGCCCGGGACAGGGGCGAGAAGAGACCCAGTACTTC. Variable domain in full (rest from reference TRBV15 and TRBJ2-5): DAMVIQNPRYQVTQFGKPVTLSCSQTLNHNVMYWYQQKSSQAPKLLFHYYDKDFNNEADTPDNFQSRRPNTSFCFLDIRSPGLGDTAMYLCATSPGQGREETQYFGPGTRLLVL.

CDR3 protein: CATSDLWERTGSLSGELFF. The CDR3 coding sequence is TGTGCCACCAGTGATTTATGGGAGAGGACAGGATCCCTATCCGGGGAGCTGTTTTTT. The chain recombines TRBV24-1 with TRBJ2-2; 7 bases fit TRBD1. V lost 1 base to trimming and J lost 6 bases; unmatched junction nucleotides: 16. The CDR3 sequence is 19 residues long. The germline gives CDR1 KGHDR, CDR2 SFDVKD.

This clone was observed a handful of times. This chain links TRBV27 with TRBJ2-2; D is unclear. The CDR3 consists of 14 residues. Per germline, CDR1 MNHEY and CDR2 SMNVEV (reference sequence). The V gene lost 4 bases and the J gene lost 1 base, with 7 bases spanning the gap. CDR3 residues: CASSSYLNTGELFF. In DNA, the CDR3 is TGTGCCAGCAGTTCTTATTTGAACACCGGGGAGCTGTTTTTT.

The rearrangement links TRBV4-1 to TRBJ1-4; 10 bases fit TRBD1. V was clipped by 2 bases and J by 6 bases; unmatched bases: 3. From germline, CDR1 is MGHRA and CDR2 YSYEKL. The CDR3 covers 15 residues. This CDR3 is CASSQPGQGYEKLFF. The CDR3 DNA is TGCGCCAGCAGCCAACCGGGACAGGGGTATGAAAAACTGTTTTTT.

The chain couples TRBV21-1 to TRBJ2-3; the table calls TRBD2, which could not be checked here. TRBV21-1 is labeled a pseudogene. This CDR3 is 14 amino acids long. CDR3 amino acids: CADPSASSTDTQYF. In DNA form, the CDR3 reads TGTGCCGACCCTAGCGCCTCTAGCACAGATACGCAGTATTTT.

This sequence joins TRBV7-6 and TRBJ2-7; unclear D gene. V lost 9 bases to trimming and J lost 2 bases, with 17 bases between them. CDR1 is SGHVS and CDR2 is FNYEAQ in the germline V gene. CDR3 length equals 14 residues. The CDR3: CASHRQPYAYEQYF. Written as DNA, the CDR3 is TGTGCCAGTCATAGACAACCCTATGCCTACGAGCAGTACTTC.

This chain connects TRBV12-3 or TRBV12-4 to TRBJ1-4; 7 positions agree with TRBD1. Unmatched junction bases numbered 3, after V lost 6 bases and J lost 5 bases. The CDR3 is 13 residues long. In DNA form, the CDR3 reads TGTGCCAGCAGGGGGACAGAAAATGAAAAACTGTTTTTT. Translation gives CASRGTENEKLFF.